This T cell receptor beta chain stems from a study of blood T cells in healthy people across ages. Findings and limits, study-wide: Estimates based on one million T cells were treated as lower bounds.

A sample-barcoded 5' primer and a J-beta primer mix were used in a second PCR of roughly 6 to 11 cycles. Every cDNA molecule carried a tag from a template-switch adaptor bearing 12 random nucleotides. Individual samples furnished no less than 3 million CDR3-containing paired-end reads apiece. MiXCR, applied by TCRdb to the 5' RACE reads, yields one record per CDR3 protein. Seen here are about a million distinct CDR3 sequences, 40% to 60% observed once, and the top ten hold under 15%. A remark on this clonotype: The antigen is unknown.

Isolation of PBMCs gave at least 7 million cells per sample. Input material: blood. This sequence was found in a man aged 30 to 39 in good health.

The CDR3 loop reads CASSKRTDQETQYF. The CDR3 DNA reads TGTGCCAGCAGCAAACGGACAGACCAAGAGACCCAGTACTTC. The chain joins TRBV3-1 to TRBJ2-5; D perhaps matches TRBD1 (6 bases). Deletions cut 5 bases from V and 0 bases from J, with 10 bases between. The germline V gene has CDR1 LGHDT and CDR2 YNNKEL (reference sequence). The CDR3 loop spans 14 amino acids.